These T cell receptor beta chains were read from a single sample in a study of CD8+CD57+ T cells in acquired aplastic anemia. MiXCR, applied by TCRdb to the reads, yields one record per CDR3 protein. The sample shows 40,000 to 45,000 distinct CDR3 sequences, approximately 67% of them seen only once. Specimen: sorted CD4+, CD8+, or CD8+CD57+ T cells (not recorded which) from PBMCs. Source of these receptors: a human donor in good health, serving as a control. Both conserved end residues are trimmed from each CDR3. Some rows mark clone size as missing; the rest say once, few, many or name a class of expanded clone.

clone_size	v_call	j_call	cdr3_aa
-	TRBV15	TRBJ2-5	ASAMGETQY
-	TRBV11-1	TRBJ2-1	ASSPGTSGGVTYNEQF
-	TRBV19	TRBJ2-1	ASGIEVVASGGYNEQF
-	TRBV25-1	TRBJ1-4	ASSESGQPNEKLF
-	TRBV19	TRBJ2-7	ASSIQAGDPYEQY
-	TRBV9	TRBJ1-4	ASSVGERGKLF
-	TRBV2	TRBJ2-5	ASSSTVETQY
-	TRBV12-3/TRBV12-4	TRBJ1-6	ASSTVGSPLH
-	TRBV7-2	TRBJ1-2	ASSFPGNYGYT
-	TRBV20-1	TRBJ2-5	SAEEGAVQETQY
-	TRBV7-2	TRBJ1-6	ASSLQGTPLH
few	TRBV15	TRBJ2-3	ATSNLSPGTDTQY
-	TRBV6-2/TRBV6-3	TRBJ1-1	ASRRLVNTEAF
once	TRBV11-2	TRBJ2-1	ASSLGLAGVYNEQF
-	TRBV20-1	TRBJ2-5	SASGSLAGGKATQY
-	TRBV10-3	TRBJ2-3	AIKSSKGTQC
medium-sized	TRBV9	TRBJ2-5	ASSVGTGDPQY
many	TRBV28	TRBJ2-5	ASSRPKGGTETQY
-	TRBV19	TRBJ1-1	ASSMGQGFAEAF
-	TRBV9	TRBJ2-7	ASSVDEGAYEQY
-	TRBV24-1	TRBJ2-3	ATSHGDTQY
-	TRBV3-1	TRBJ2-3	ASSQDEEGAADTQY
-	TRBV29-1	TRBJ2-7	SVEDGTYEQY
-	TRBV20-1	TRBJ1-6	SARDRRQTINSPLH
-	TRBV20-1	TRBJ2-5	SASLGEETQY
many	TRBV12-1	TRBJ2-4	ASSLRRDPTGPIGKNIQY
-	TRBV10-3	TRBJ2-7	AISEPNSGVGRYEQY
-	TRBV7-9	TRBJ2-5	ASSLVLETQY
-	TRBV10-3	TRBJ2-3	AIRRLAGLEDTQY
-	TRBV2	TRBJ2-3	ASSQGPTDTQY
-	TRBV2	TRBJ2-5	ASSDLGGQETQY
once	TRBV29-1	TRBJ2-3	SVMERGGTDTQY
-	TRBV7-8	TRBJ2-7	ASSLAQGPLNPRYEQY
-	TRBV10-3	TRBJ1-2	AISEDRSSYGYT
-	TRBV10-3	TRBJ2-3	AISGTNHTQY
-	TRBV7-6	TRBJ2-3	ASSPNGLAGGTDTQY
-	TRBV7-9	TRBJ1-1	ASSFEGFTEAF
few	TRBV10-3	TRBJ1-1	ATRETGTKPTEAF
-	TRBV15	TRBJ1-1	ATSRLKNTEAF
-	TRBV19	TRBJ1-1	ASSKNWGTEAF
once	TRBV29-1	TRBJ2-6	SVETGANVLT
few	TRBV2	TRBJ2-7	ASSPRGHEQY
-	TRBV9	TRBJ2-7	ASSVSAVGGDLSAEQY
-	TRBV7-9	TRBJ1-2	ASSSSFYGYT
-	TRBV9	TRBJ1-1	ASSNRNTEAF
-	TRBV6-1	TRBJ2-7	ASSEGWRGEQY
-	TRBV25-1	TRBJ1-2	ASSEGWQWGGYT
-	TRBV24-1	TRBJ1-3	ATSGFIGNTIY
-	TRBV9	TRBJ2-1	ASSSGRNEQF
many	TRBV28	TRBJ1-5	ASSPGRDRGSNQPQH